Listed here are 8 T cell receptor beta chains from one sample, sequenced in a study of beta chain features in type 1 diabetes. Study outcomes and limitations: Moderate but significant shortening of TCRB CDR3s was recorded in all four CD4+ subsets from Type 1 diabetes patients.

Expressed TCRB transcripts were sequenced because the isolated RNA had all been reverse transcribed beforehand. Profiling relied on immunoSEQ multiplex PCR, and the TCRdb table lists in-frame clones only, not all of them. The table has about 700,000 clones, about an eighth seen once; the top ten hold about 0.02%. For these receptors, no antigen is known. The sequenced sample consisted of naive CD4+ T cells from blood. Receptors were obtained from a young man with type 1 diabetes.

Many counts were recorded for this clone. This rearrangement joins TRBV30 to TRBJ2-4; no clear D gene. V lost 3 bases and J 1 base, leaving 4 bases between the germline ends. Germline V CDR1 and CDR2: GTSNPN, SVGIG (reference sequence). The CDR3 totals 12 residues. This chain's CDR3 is CAWSRAKNIQYF. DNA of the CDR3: TGTGCCTGGAGCCGGGCCAAAAACATTCAGTACTTC.

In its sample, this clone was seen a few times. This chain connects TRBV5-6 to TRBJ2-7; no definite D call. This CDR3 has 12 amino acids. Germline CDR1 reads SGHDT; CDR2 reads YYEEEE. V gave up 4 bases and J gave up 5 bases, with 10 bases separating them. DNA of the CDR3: TGTGCCAGCAGCCCTGGGTCCCACGAGCAGTACTTC. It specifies CASSPGSHEQYF. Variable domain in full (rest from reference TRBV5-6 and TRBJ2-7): DAGVTQSPTHLIKTRGQQVTLRCSPKSGHDTVSWYQQALGQGPQFIFQYYEEEERQRGNFPDRFSGHQFPNYSSELNVNALLLGDSALYLCASSPGSHEQYFGPGTRLTVT.

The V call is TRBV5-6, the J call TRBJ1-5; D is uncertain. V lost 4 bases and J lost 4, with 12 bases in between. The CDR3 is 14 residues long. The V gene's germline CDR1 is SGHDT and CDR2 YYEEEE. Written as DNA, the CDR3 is TGTGCCAGCAGCCCCGACGGAAGTAATCAGCCCCAGCATTTT. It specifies CASSPDGSNQPQHF.

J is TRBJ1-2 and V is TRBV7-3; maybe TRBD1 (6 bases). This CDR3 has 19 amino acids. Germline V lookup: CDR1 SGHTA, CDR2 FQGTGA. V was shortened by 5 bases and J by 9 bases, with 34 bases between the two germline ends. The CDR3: CASSHLTLPGVACIGSYTF. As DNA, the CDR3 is TGTGCCAGCAGCCACTTAACGTTGCCAGGGGTGGCTTGTATCGGGAGCTACACCTTC.

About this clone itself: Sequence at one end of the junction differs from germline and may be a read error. The CDR3 sequence: CASSQGFGHHF. In DNA, the CDR3 is TGTGCCAGCAGCCAGGGATTCGGGCATCACTTC. The chain is built from TRBV14 and TRBJ2-5, with D uncertain. This CDR3 contains 11 residues. In germline, CDR1 is SGHDN, CDR2 FVKESK.

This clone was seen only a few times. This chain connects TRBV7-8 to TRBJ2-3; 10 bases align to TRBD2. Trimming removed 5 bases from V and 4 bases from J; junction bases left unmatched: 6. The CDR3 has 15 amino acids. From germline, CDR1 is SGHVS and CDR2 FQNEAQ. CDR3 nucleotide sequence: TGTGCCAGCAGCCTCGGACTAGCGGAGCCAGATACGCAGTATTTT. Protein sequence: CASSLGLAEPDTQYF.

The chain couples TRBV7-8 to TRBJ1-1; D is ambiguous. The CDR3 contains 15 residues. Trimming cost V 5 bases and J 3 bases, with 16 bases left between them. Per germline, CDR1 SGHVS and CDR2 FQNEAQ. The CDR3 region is CASSLMGSGDTEAFF. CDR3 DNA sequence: TGTGCCAGCAGCCTGATGGGATCGGGAGACACTGAAGCTTTCTTT. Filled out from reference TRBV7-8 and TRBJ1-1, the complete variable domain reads GAGVSQSPRYKVAKRGQDVALRCDPISGHVSLFWYQQALGQGPEFLTYFQNEAQLDKSGLPSDRFFAERPEGSVSTLKIQRTQQEDSAVYLCASSLMGSGDTEAFFGQGTRLTVV.

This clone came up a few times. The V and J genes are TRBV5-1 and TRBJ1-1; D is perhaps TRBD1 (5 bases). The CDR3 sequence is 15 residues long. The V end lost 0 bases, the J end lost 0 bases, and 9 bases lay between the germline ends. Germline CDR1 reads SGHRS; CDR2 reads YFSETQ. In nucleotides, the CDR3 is TGCGCCAGCAGCTTGGGAGGGGAGTTGAACACTGAAGCTTTCTTT. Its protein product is CASSLGGELNTEAFF.